The next 23 T cell receptor beta chains were all read from a single sample in a study of T cell responses to AZD1222 COVID-19 vaccine. Clones were read by immunoSEQ multiplex PCR, and TCRdb kept only the in-frame ones, dropping some. The sample yields more than 110,000 clones, more than 85% seen once. The material sequenced was peripheral blood, taken on day 0 of AZD1222 vaccination. The source of these receptors is an adult in good health.

The chain has TRBV5-6 and TRBJ1-6; D possibly corresponds to TRBD1 (6 bases). This CDR3 region has 17 residues. Germline lookup yields CDR1 SGHDT and CDR2 YYEEEE. Trimming stripped 4 bases from V and 4 bases from J, with 18 bases between. CDR3 sequence (DNA): TGTGCCAGCAGCCCTAACAGGGACCTCTCGTATAATTCACCCCTCCACTTT. Amino acids: CASSPNRDLSYNSPLHF.

The chain's CDR3 is CASSPAGLVNNQPQHF. In nucleotides, the CDR3 is TGTGCCAGCAGCCCGGCGGGCTTGGTAAACAATCAGCCCCAGCATTTT. The V and J genes are TRBV5-8 and TRBJ1-5; no clear D. This CDR3 is 16 amino acids long. Trimming removed 4 bases from V and 3 bases from J, with 17 bases in between. Germline assignment: CDR1 SGHTS and CDR2 YDEGEE.

The chain recombines TRBV3-1 (or the pseudogene TRBV3-2) with TRBJ1-2, with TRBD1 matching over 9 bases. V lost 4 bases and J lost 3; bases outside the gene matches: 6. In germline, CDR1 is LGHDT, CDR2 YNNKEL (reference sequence). The CDR3 runs to 15 residues. In nucleotides, the CDR3 is TGTGCCAGCAGCCTTGGGACAGGGACTCACTATGGCTACACCTTC. This gives the protein CASSLGTGTHYGYTF.

The chain links TRBV7-6 to TRBJ1-2, with 7 positions matching TRBD1. The CDR3 is 15 residues long. Germline CDR1 and CDR2: SGHVS and FNYEAQ. Germline trimming cut 5 bases from V and 1 base from J; bases unmatched to any gene: 7. The CDR3 loop is CASSPGTDFNYGYTF. The DNA for the CDR3 is TGTGCCAGCAGCCCCGGGACAGACTTTAACTATGGCTACACCTTC.

The rearrangement links TRBV4-2 to TRBJ2-1; D call uncertain. With 3 bases removed from V and 1 base from J, the gap between germline ends came to 7 bases. Looked up from germline, CDR1 is LGHNA and CDR2 is YNFKEQ. CDR3 length: 14 residues. The CDR3 loop reads CASSQQISYNEQFF. In DNA, the CDR3 is TGTGCCAGCAGCCAGCAGATATCCTACAATGAGCAGTTCTTC.

V and J are TRBV7-9 and TRBJ2-7; tentatively, D is TRBD1 (6 bases). This CDR3 is 15 amino acids long. V lost 5 bases, J lost 1 base, and 15 bases lay in between. In germline, CDR1 is SEHNR, CDR2 FQNEAQ (reference sequence). DNA of the CDR3: TGTGCCAGCAGCGGCCCTAGGGGGAAATCCTACGAGCAGTACTTC. Amino acid sequence: CASSGPRGKSYEQYF.

The J gene is TRBJ2-7, the V gene TRBV18; 8 bases align to TRBD2. V shed 3 bases, J shed 2 bases, and the junction held 6 bases outside the gene matches. There are 15 residues in the CDR3. Germline assignment: CDR1 KGHSH and CDR2 LQKENI. CDR3 loop: CASSPELAATYEQYF. In nucleotides, the CDR3 is TGTGCCAGCTCACCCGAACTAGCGGCTACCTACGAGCAGTACTTC.

V gene TRBV5-8 combines with J gene TRBJ1-4, with D maybe TRBD1 (5 bases). Trimming cost V 4 bases and J 4 bases, with 11 bases left between them. Germline CDR1 is SGHTS and CDR2 is YDEGEE. This CDR3 spans 14 amino acids. The CDR3 protein is CASSLRGINEKLFF. The CDR3 DNA reads TGTGCCAGCAGCCTCCGGGGGATTAATGAAAAACTGTTTTTT.

The J gene is TRBJ1-1, the V gene TRBV10-3; no firm D call. Between the trimmed V and J ends, which lost 8 bases and 0 bases, there was a span of 13 bases. The CDR3 loop spans 14 amino acids. Germline CDR1 reads ENHRY; CDR2 reads SYGVKD. As DNA, the CDR3 is TGTGCCATCGGACGTCCCGGCATGAACACTGAAGCTTTCTTT. It translates to CAIGRPGMNTEAFF.

The CDR3 sequence: CASSLGTSGGTVQFF. The CDR3 coding sequence is TGTGCCAGCAGCTTAGGGACTAGCGGGGGCACCGTGCAGTTCTTC. The chain carries TRBV11-3 and TRBJ2-1, with 13 nucleotides matching TRBD2. The trim removed 1 base at V and 12 bases at J, leaving 6 bases unmatched. Germline V lookup: CDR1 SGHNT, CDR2 YENEEA. There are 15 residues in the CDR3.

This sequence joins TRBV27 and TRBJ1-2; TRBD1 is a possible D gene (5 bases). Germline CDR1 is MNHEY and CDR2 is SMNVEV (reference sequence). Trimming shortened V by 1 base and J by 3 bases, and 12 bases separated the two germline ends. The CDR3 loop spans 15 amino acids. This CDR3 reads CASSLLGGSDYGYTF. The CDR3 DNA reads as TGTGCCAGCAGTTTATTGGGGGGGAGTGACTATGGCTACACCTTC.

The V and J genes are TRBV5-1 and TRBJ2-7, with 12 bases aligning to TRBD2. CDR1 is SGHRS, CDR2 YFSETQ, per germline. V lost 5 bases to trimming and J lost 4 bases; unmatched junction nucleotides: 1. The CDR3 is 13 amino acids. The CDR3 loop is CASSGLAGYEQYF. The CDR3 DNA sequence: TGCGCCAGCAGTGGACTAGCGGGATACGAGCAGTACTTC.

The chain combines TRBV11-1 with TRBJ2-1; the match to TRBD1 covers 8 bases. Per the germline V gene, CDR1 is SGHAT and CDR2 is FQDESV (reference sequence). The J segment lost 4 bases and the V segment lost 4 bases, leaving 6 bases of the junction unmatched. The CDR3 extends over 15 amino acids. The CDR3 DNA reads as TGTGCCAGCAGCTCGAGACAGGGGACTTACAATGAGCAGTTCTTC. This codes for CASSSRQGTYNEQFF.

The chain joins TRBV21-1 to TRBJ2-7; TRBD2, the D gene given by the table, was not confirmed from the DNA. TRBV21-1 constitutes a pseudogene. This CDR3 is 16 amino acids long. CDR3 DNA sequence: TGTGCCAGCAGCAAAAATAGCGTCCGCCACACCTACGAGCAGTACTTC. Amino acid sequence: CASSKNSVRHTYEQYF.

The chain combines TRBV7-2 with TRBJ2-7; perhaps D is TRBD1 or TRBD2 (5 bases each). Germline V gene lookup returns CDR1 SGHTA and CDR2 FQGNSA. This CDR3 region has 15 residues. Trimming took off 2 bases at V and 6 bases at J, with 17 bases between the two ends. In nucleotides, the CDR3 is TGTGCCAGCAGCTTACAGGGCTCTACGGACTCCGAGCAGTACTTC. Translated: CASSLQGSTDSEQYF.

The DNA of the CDR3 is TGTGCCAGCAGCCCTAGCGGGCATGAGCAGTTCTTC. Amino acids: CASSPSGHEQFF. The chain has TRBV7-9 and TRBJ2-1, with 8 nucleotides matching TRBD2. V lost 5 bases to trimming and J lost 8 bases; unmatched junction nucleotides: 2. Germline loops: CDR1 SEHNR, CDR2 FQNEAQ (reference sequence). CDR3 length equals 12 residues.

The CDR3 is CSVVKGSANEKLFF. The DNA for the CDR3 is TGCAGCGTTGTAAAGGGGTCCGCTAATGAAAAACTGTTTTTT. This chain connects TRBV29-1 to TRBJ1-4; a weak D match, TRBD1 (5 bases). V was pared by 4 bases and J by 3 bases, with 12 bases between. This CDR3 is 14 amino acids long. The germline CDR1 and CDR2 sequences are SQVTM and ANQGSEA.

This chain uses TRBV5-1 with TRBJ1-5, with D unresolved. From germline, CDR1 is SGHRS and CDR2 YFSETQ. The CDR3 extends over 12 amino acids. The V gene lost 0 bases and the J gene lost 7 bases, with 5 bases spanning the gap. CDR3 protein: CASSLEGQPQHF. CDR3 coding DNA: TGCGCCAGCAGCTTGGAGGGACAGCCCCAGCATTTT.

The CDR3 sequence: CAWSSMGNTEAFF. CDR3 bases: TGTGCCTGGAGTTCGATGGGAAACACTGAAGCTTTCTTT. The rearrangement joins TRBV30 to TRBJ1-1; no firm D call. The CDR3 length is 13 residues. The V end was cut by 2 bases, the J end by 2 bases, with 9 bases between. Germline loops: CDR1 GTSNPN, CDR2 SVGIG (reference sequence).

The genes are TRBV7-9 and TRBJ2-7; possible D gene TRBD2, 6 bases. The CDR3 totals 11 residues. Germline V CDR1 and CDR2: SEHNR, FQNEAQ (reference sequence). V was cut by 3 bases and J by 6 bases, with 6 bases left in between. The CDR3 sequence: CASSFGGEQYF. CDR3 nucleotides: TGTGCCAGCAGCTTCGGGGGCGAGCAGTACTTC.

The CDR3 sequence is CASSSGTVLVYEQYF. CDR3 nucleotides: TGTGCCAGCAGCTCCGGGACTGTGCTAGTCTACGAGCAGTACTTC. This chain connects TRBV5-4 to TRBJ2-7; D possibly corresponds to TRBD2 (6 bases). Germline lookup yields CDR1 SGHNT and CDR2 YYREEE (reference sequence). CDR3 length: 15 residues. V shed 3 bases and J shed 3 bases, with 16 bases lying between them. Together with reference TRBV5-4 and TRBJ2-7, the CDR3 gives the full variable domain: ETGVTQSPTHLIKTRGQQVTLRCSSQSGHNTVSWYQQALGQGPQFIFQYYREEENGRGNFPPRFSGLQFPNYSSELNVNALELDDSALYLCASSSGTVLVYEQYFGPGTRLTVT.

The chain employs TRBV19 and TRBJ1-1; TRBD1 is a possible D gene (5 bases). The CDR3 sequence is 14 residues long. Trimming shortened V by 6 bases and J by 1 base, and 12 bases separated the two germline ends. Germline assignment: CDR1 LNHDA and CDR2 SQIVND (reference sequence). CDR3 amino acids: CASSTGGQNTEAFF. The DNA for the CDR3 is TGTGCCAGTAGCACGGGTGGACAGAACACTGAAGCTTTCTTT. Looking up the rest from reference TRBV19 and TRBJ1-1 gives the full variable domain: DGGITQSPKYLFRKEGQNVTLSCEQNLNHDAMYWYRQDPGQGLRLIYYSQIVNDFQKGDIAEGYSVSREKKESFPLTVTSAQKNPTAFYLCASSTGGQNTEAFFGQGTRLTVV.

This clone was found once. The same CDR3 is also encoded by other DNA sequences in this sample. The CDR3 loop reads CSVETGLYEQYF. In DNA, the CDR3 is TGCAGCGTTGAAACAGGGTTGTACGAGCAGTACTTC. The chain combines TRBV29-1 with TRBJ2-7; perhaps TRBD1 as D (6 bases). The CDR3 is made up of 12 amino acids. Germline-derived CDR1 and CDR2 are SQVTM and ANQGSEA. Trimming took off 2 bases at V and 4 bases at J, with 9 bases between the two ends.